This T cell receptor beta chain was identified in a study of cytomegalovirus exposure and HLA in healthy donors (dated by TCRdb to 2016 to 2017). With respect to the entire study: In an earlier analysis of approximately 500 of the donors, about 260 Gb of sequence data and 117 million unique TCR beta sequences from roughly 200 million T cells were reported. High-throughput TCR immunosequencing, statistical association of individual TCRs with disease status, and machine learning were combined to predict cytomegalovirus infection status. Alongside the repertoire data, information on donor age, sex, ethnicity and CMV serostatus was compiled. Rather than using new phenotypic data, the later analysis identified candidate immune exposures from TCR beta sequences and from how often those sequences occurred across donors. Roughly 300 gigabases of sequencing data and 70 million to 85 million unique TCR sequences were included in an early release covering roughly 600 HLA-typed donors. The aim of the study was to test whether cataloging public T cell receptors could identify signatures of past pathogen exposure. Four to six DR-DQ haplotypes were handled as single units for association and clustering, since linkage in the cohort was strong. All discovery cohort repertoires had been generated using a single sequencing platform. To study patterns of TCR occurrence, a later analysis re-analyzed previously published TCR beta repertoires from around 660 donors and added high-resolution HLA genotyping. Both class I and class II loci were covered by HLA typing, at four-digit resolution. Along with the roughly 700-subject first cohort, a separate validation cohort of over a hundred different subjects was used. In an earlier analysis of more than 550 of the donors, high-throughput TCR beta sequencing was used to judge whether each TCR beta V gene segment behaved as functional or pseudogenic. Typing coverage differed by locus: A, B, C, DRB1 and DQB1 were typed in about 629-640 donors, DQA1 in 500 to 550, DPA1 in 600 to 610, and DPB1 in roughly 470. In a later genetic analysis, genome-wide SNP genotypes for about 55% of the roughly 700 donors were used, and that subset was treated as a discovery cohort. Of the 398 genotyped donors, roughly 85% fell in the genetic ancestry cluster associated with self-reported Caucasian donors. On average, around 240,000 unique TCR beta nucleotide sequences were sequenced per donor among a few hundred genotyped donors of the cohort, with roughly 18% of those sequences being non-productive. Using immunosequencing, the study profiled T cell repertoires from about 620 subjects and related those repertoires to cytomegalovirus serostatus.

Paper-wide results and their limitations: A later analysis found that most CMV-associated TCR beta chains appeared HLA-restricted, with HLA associations seemingly driven largely by CMV exposure. In a later analysis, HLA-associated TCR beta chains were found to be more clonally expanded and to have lower generation probabilities than equally common non-associated chains. Linkage disequilibrium might explain the correlated functional status among segregating V segments, but an unknown experimental factor could not be ruled out. The earlier analysis of 450 to 700 of the donors excluded 15 to 20 rarely observed V segments, including chromosome 9 orphons, because counts were too low. Only TCR beta chains were sequenced in this cohort, and the absence of alpha or paired-chain data limited detectable features. The authors suggested that the approach could potentially be generalized to other disease states and immunological phenotypes. According to a later analysis, parvovirus B19, influenza, CMV and Epstein-Barr virus appeared linked to several top co-occurrence clusters. While some public TCRs were present in many individuals, most TCR sequences turned up only very rarely across donors. For the cohort, immune exposure information was limited to CMV serostatus. The study listed 164 TCR beta chains as associated with cytomegalovirus. A cluster of highly shared sequence variants was judged likely to represent a technical artifact of the sequencing pipeline. An association between a missense DCLRE1C variant and V-gene and J-gene trimming of TCR beta chains was found in a later genetic analysis and replicated in an independent cohort. Cytomegalovirus status was reported to be diagnosed by the classifier with high specificity and sensitivity in both the original and validation cohorts. Three of the identified cytomegalovirus-associated TCR beta chains were confirmed in vitro to be specific for cytomegalovirus antigens. In an earlier analysis of 587 of the donors, most TCR beta V segments were observed in productive rearrangements about 87% or about 30% of the time, broadly matching IMGT annotations. When HLA alleles, especially DR and DQ, strongly co-occurred, TCR associations were difficult to assign to individual alleles. HLA typing was unavailable for some donors at each locus, so association tests used only the typed subset. A later genetic analysis reported fewer N-insertions in productive TCRs among donors in an Asian-associated ancestry cluster than the roughly 640-donor mean. In a later analysis, TCR association rates were found to vary across HLA loci, with the most associated TCRs seen for DRB1 alleles and the fewest for HLA-C alleles. Sequencing depth was assumed to be roughly uniform across donors in the presence/absence analyses, though that assumption may not hold. A further reported finding was that TCR beta sequences accurately predicted the HLA-A and HLA-B alleles for most subjects in the first cohort. At a false discovery rate of 0.05, a later analysis linked 16,951 TCR beta sequences to specific HLA alleles.

The cohort consisted of approximately 690 healthy bone marrow donors. All cohort members were sampled while nominally healthy, although unrecorded immune exposures were likely present. The donor was CMV seronegative and belonged to the group of 350 to 400 seronegative cohort members. Every donor gave a peripheral blood sample, and the peripheral blood mononuclear cells from that sample were used for TCR beta sequencing. The Qiagen DNeasy Blood Extraction Kit was used to extract genomic DNA from the blood cell samples. Receptor libraries were prepared by the immunoSEQ multiplex PCR assay. A mixture of 60 forward primers for TCR Vbeta segments and 13 reverse primers for TCR Jbeta segments was used in the multiplex PCR. Amplification of the CDR3 region of rearranged TCR beta genes was performed with a multiplex PCR assay on genomic DNA. The amplified TCR beta libraries were sequenced on the Illumina HiSeq System as 87-base-pair reads. As for how the authors treated the data: Across the 600 to 700 repertoires, a later analysis counted some 80 million unique TCR beta chains, 9 million to 14 million of which were shared by at least two donors. To remove PCR and sequencing errors, raw reads were error-corrected and collapsed into unique sequences using a nearest-neighbor algorithm that merged closely related sequences. Alignment of CDR3 sequences to IMGT reference sequences was used to assign V, D and J gene segments. For a sequence to be retained, a match of at least six nucleotides to both a V gene segment and a J gene segment was required. Rearrangements were called productive when the CDR3 lacked stop codons and stayed in frame with V and J; all others were non-productive. CDR3 was defined by IMGT convention, running from the second conserved V-encoded cysteine to the conserved J-encoded phenylalanine. Sequences without an unambiguous match to a single V gene segment were excluded from the earlier analysis of over 500 of the donors. In an earlier analysis of approximately 500 of the donors, a V segment was called functional when productive rearrangements were above 56.7%, and segregating when the standard deviation between donors exceeded 5%. A statistical classification framework was built to diagnose cytomegalovirus status from the catalog of TCR beta chain sequences. A later analysis assigned V and J genes by comparing TCR nucleotide sequences with IMGT/GENE-DB human TR gene sequences. Using the TCRdist pipeline, a later analysis assigned CDR3 sequences along with most-parsimonious VDJ recombination scenarios. In a later analysis, each TCR beta chain was defined by its CDR3 amino acid sequence together with its V-gene family, and reads lacking a unique V-gene family were excluded. A later analysis removed 500 to 650 highly shared, low-generation-probability nucleotide sequences to deal with suspected cross-contamination and a sequencing artifact. For each public chain, a later analysis derived a clonal expansion index from normalized ranks of inferred template counts within each repertoire. A later analysis computed generation probabilities with a VDJ recombination model fitted to out-of-frame rearrangements, and checked the results against IGoR. In a later analysis, TCR-TCR, TCR-HLA and TCR-CMV co-occurrence was scored with hypergeometric tests, and a repertoire-size bias correction was applied to TCR pairs. To estimate false discovery rates, a later analysis permuted the HLA or CMV assignments 20 times. In a later analysis, co-occurring TCRs were grouped using DBSCAN, and TCRdist sequence similarity was added for clustering within HLA-allele-positive subsets. For co-occurrence clustering, repertoires with fewer than 30,000 or more than 120,000 public chains were excluded, along with roughly 5 repertoires with anomalous nucleotide sharing. In its TCRdb copy, this immuneACCESS table keeps in-frame sequences only and misses some clones. Where compared with another copy, unresolved V genes explain less than half of these, and the others have no known cause. V and J calls and clone size are copied from that table; D and trimming were computed from the DNA. The sample table shows 160,000 or so clones, and approximately 88% are seen once. Approximately 0.98% of the sample goes to the ten largest clones.

Note on this clone: Its specific antigen is unknown. No base quality values were provided; no much bigger clone lies one nucleotide off.

The sequencing input was PBMCs. The source of this sequence is a young man in good health and CMV-seronegative.

The nucleotides are TGTGCCAGCAGCTTAGCGGAGCGGGGGGGCCTCCTCCCACACAATGAGCAGTTCTTC. Its coded protein is CASSLAERGGLLPHNEQFF. The V gene is TRBV7-6 and the J gene is TRBJ2-1, and TRBD2 aligns with 10 junction nucleotides. Sequences SGHVS (CDR1) and FNYEAQ (CDR2) are obtained from the germline V gene. V is trimmed back by 0 bases and J by 5 bases, and the junction contains 13 bases that no gene match accounts for. The CDR3 starts with the cysteine, ends with the phenylalanine, and has 19 residues. The CDR3 DNA has 57 bases and is translated from base 1.